Each of the 11 T cell receptor beta chains below was sequenced from the same sample in a study of post-analysis software for immune sequencing data. Study results and limitations: With TRBV5-6, TRBV5-1 and TRBV20-1 included, about five TRBV segments were more frequent in patients than in controls.

The TCR beta cDNA libraries carried unique molecular identifiers. TCRdb re-called the PCR reads with MiXCR, one entry per CDR3 protein. The table lists approximately 730,000 distinct CDR3 sequences, roughly 50% of them singletons. No cognate antigen is known for these TCRs. The sample was blood. The receptor source for this set is a girl aged 5-17 years with multiple sclerosis.

This clonotype was observed a handful of times. The V gene is TRBV20-1, the J gene TRBJ2-1; 8 bases align to TRBD2. Germline lookup yields CDR1 DFQATT and CDR2 SNEGSKA (reference sequence). The length of the CDR3 is 14 residues. J was trimmed by 5 bases and V by 7 bases; bases with no gene match: 10. The CDR3: CSGLDGGRNNEQFF. CDR3 DNA sequence: TGCAGTGGGCTGGATGGCGGGAGGAACAATGAGCAGTTCTTC.

The V and J genes are TRBV11-2 and TRBJ1-2; 10 bases fit TRBD1. CDR1 is SGHAT and CDR2 is FQNNGV in the germline V gene. There are 17 residues in the CDR3. Unmatched junction bases numbered 16, after V lost 4 bases and J lost 8 bases. The CDR3 region is CASSSLRRVGDRGGYTF. The CDR3 DNA reads as TGTGCCAGCAGCTCCCTGAGAAGGGTTGGGGACAGGGGAGGCTACACCTTC.

The chain employs TRBV7-9 and TRBJ2-3; 8 bases line up with TRBD1. The V gene end was trimmed by 6 bases and the J gene end by 4 bases; junction bases not matched to a gene: 6. Germline CDR1 is SEHNR and CDR2 is FQNEAQ (reference sequence). This CDR3 contains 14 residues. The CDR3 DNA follows: TGTGCCAGCAGTTCCGACAGGGGCCCAGATACGCAGTATTTT. Protein product: CASSSDRGPDTQYF. Combining the CDR3 with reference TRBV7-9 and TRBJ2-3 gives the whole variable domain DTGVSQNPRHKITKRGQNVTFRCDPISEHNRLYWYRQTLGQGPEFLTYFQNEAQLEKSRLLSDRFSAERPKGSFSTLEIQRTEQGDSAMYLCASSSDRGPDTQYFGPGTRLTVL.

This chain's CDR3 is CASSTTPLGETEAFF. The CDR3 bases are TGTGCCAGCAGCACCACCCCCTTGGGGGAAACTGAAGCTTTCTTT. The V and J genes are TRBV28 and TRBJ1-1, with D perhaps matching TRBD1 (5 bases). Germline CDR1 and CDR2: MDHEN and SYDVKM. V was cut by 6 bases and J by 5 bases, with 19 bases left in between. There are 15 residues in the CDR3.

This clonotype has just a few counts. The chain carries TRBV29-1 and TRBJ2-7; possibly TRBD1 or TRBD2 for D (5 bases each). V lost 5 bases and J lost 1, with 12 bases in between. This CDR3 contains 13 residues. Per germline, CDR1 SQVTM and CDR2 ANQGSEA. In DNA form, the CDR3 reads TGCAGCGTTTACCAGGGACGTTCCTACGAGCAGTACTTC. Translated, it gives CSVYQGRSYEQYF.

V usage is TRBV7-9 and J usage is TRBJ2-7, with 8 bases that match TRBD1. Germline lookup yields CDR1 SEHNR and CDR2 FQNEAQ (reference sequence). With 3 bases clipped from V and 3 bases from J, the junction kept 10 bases outside the gene matches. The CDR3 consists of 16 residues. CDR3 loop: CASSFLQGGGNYEQYF. The CDR3 DNA is TGTGCCAGCAGCTTTCTACAGGGGGGTGGCAACTACGAGCAGTACTTC.

This rearrangement joins TRBV7-2 to TRBJ2-7; possibly TRBD2 for D (6 bases). The length of the CDR3 is 15 residues. Germline CDR1 and CDR2: SGHTA and FQGNSA. Trimming cost V 1 base and J 2 bases, with 12 bases left between them. The CDR3 protein is CASSLVSGHPYEQYF. In DNA, the CDR3 is TGTGCCAGCAGCTTAGTAAGCGGGCACCCCTACGAGCAGTACTTC.

The sample holds a few counts of this clonotype. This chain joins TRBV10-3 and TRBJ2-5; no clear D. This CDR3 region has 13 residues. The germline V gene has CDR1 ENHRY and CDR2 SYGVKD. V shed 4 bases and J shed 5 bases, with 11 bases lying between them. This CDR3 is CAISAAMLETQYF. The CDR3 nucleotides read TGTGCCATCAGTGCGGCAATGCTGGAGACCCAGTACTTC.

The chain is built from TRBV2 and TRBJ1-2; D is ambiguous. CDR1 and CDR2 from the germline V gene are SNHLY and FYNNEI. The CDR3 covers 15 residues. The V and J ends lost 1 base and 2 bases respectively, with 11 bases between them. The CDR3 protein is CASSEEMPANYGYTF. The CDR3 DNA follows: TGTGCCAGCAGTGAAGAAATGCCGGCGAACTATGGCTACACCTTC.

This clonotype was seen repeatedly, ten times or more. The chain carries TRBV29-1 and TRBJ2-3; D remains unclear. CDR3 size: 10 residues. V gave up 7 bases and J gave up 3 bases, with 5 bases separating them. CDR1 is SQVTM, CDR2 ANQGSEA, per germline. In nucleotides, the CDR3 is TGCAGCGCCCGTACAGATACGCAGTATTTT. This gives the protein CSARTDTQYF.

The V and J genes are TRBV4-3 and TRBJ2-1; TRBD2 might be the D (6 bases). Trimming stripped 0 bases from V and 9 bases from J, with 12 bases between. From germline, CDR1 is LGHNA and CDR2 YSLEER. The CDR3 is 14 residues long. This CDR3 is CASSQDRWRGEQFF. CDR3 DNA: TGCGCCAGCAGCCAAGATAGGTGGAGGGGTGAGCAGTTCTTC.